This TCR beta chain emerged from a study of T-cell memory formation after mild COVID-19. The CDR3 extends over 16 amino acids. Germline V lookup: CDR1 LNHNV, CDR2 YYDKDF (reference sequence). Losses at the gene ends were 1 base for V and 0 bases for J; bases not matched to a gene: 6. This clonotype occurred a few times. TCRdb independently ran MiXCR on the 5' RACE reads; one entry per CDR3 protein. The sample has 300,000 to 400,000 distinct CDR3 sequences; over 25% are singletons. The rearrangement links TRBV15 to TRBJ2-7; 7 bases match TRBD2. This TCR was recovered from an adult woman who had mild COVID-19 (a few samples of this study predate the infection). Cell type and time point are not known. Sequencing input: PBMCs or a T cell subset sorted from them (not recorded which). DNA for the CDR3: TGTGCCACCAGCAGAGGTCCTAGCGGCAGCTCCTACGAGCAGTACTTC. Protein: CATSRGPSGSSYEQYF. Drawing the rest from reference TRBV15 and TRBJ2-7, the complete variable domain is DAMVIQNPRYQVTQFGKPVTLSCSQTLNHNVMYWYQQKSSQAPKLLFHYYDKDFNNEADTPDNFQSRRPNTSFCFLDIRSPGLGDTAMYLCATSRGPSGSSYEQYFGPGTRLTVT.